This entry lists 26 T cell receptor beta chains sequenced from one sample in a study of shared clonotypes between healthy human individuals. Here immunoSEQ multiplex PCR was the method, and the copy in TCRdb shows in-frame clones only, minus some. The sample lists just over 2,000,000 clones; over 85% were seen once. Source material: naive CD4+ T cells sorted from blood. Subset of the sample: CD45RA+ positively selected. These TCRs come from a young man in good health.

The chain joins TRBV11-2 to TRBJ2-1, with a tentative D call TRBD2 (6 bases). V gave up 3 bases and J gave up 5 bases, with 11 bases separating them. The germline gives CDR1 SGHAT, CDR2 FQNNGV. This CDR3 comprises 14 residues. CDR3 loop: CASSFQRVHNEQFF. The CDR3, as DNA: TGTGCCAGCAGCTTCCAGCGGGTCCACAATGAGCAGTTCTTC. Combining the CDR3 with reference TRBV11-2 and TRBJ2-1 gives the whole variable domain EAGVAQSPRYKIIEKRQSVAFWCNPISGHATLYWYQQILGQGPKLLIQFQNNGVVDDSQLPKDRFSAERLKGVDSTLKIQPAKLEDSAVYLCASSFQRVHNEQFFGPGTRLTVL.

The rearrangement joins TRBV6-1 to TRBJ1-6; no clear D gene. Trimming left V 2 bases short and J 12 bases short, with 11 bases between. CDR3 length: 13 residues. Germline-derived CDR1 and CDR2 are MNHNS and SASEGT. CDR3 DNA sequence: TGTGCCAGCAGTGAATTGTTAGGTAGACCCCTCCACTTT. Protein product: CASSELLGRPLHF.

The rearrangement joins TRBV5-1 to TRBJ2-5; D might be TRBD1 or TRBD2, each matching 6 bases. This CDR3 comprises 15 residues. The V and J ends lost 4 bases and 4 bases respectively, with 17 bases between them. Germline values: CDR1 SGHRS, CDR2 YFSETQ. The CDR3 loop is CASSNGHPGAETQYF. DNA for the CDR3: TGCGCCAGCAGCAACGGACACCCGGGGGCAGAGACCCAGTACTTC. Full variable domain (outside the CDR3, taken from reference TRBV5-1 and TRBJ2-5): KAGVTQTPRYLIKTRGQQVTLSCSPISGHRSVSWYQQTPGQGLQFLFEYFSETQRNKGNFPGRFSGRQFSNSRSEMNVSTLELGDSALYLCASSNGHPGAETQYFGPGTRLLVL.

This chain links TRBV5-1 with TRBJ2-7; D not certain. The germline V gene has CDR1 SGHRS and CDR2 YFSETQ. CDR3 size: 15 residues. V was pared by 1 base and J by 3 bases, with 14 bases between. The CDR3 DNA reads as TGCGCCAGCAGCTTGAGCCTGACTCATGGCTACGAGCAGTACTTC. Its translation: CASSLSLTHGYEQYF.

As DNA, the CDR3 is TGTGCCAGCAAAGGACAGTTTTCAACTAATGAAAAACTGTTTTTT. Protein product: CASKGQFSTNEKLFF. The V call is TRBV6-1, the J call TRBJ1-4; D might be TRBD1 (6 bases). V lost 7 bases and J lost 0, with 12 bases in between. In germline, CDR1 is MNHNS, CDR2 SASEGT. CDR3 size: 15 residues.

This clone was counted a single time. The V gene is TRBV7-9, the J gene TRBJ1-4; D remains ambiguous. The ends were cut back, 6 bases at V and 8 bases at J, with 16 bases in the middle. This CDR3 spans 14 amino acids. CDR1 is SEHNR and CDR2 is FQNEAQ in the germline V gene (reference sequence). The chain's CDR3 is CASSSPAGGEKLFF. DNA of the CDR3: TGTGCCAGCAGTTCGCCAGCGGGTGGCGAAAAACTGTTTTTT.

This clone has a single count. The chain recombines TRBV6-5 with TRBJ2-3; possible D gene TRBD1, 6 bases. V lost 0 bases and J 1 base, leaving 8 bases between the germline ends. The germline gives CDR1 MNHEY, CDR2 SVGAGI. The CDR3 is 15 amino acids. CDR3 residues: CASSYSAGGTDTQYF. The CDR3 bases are TGTGCCAGCAGTTACTCGGCAGGGGGCACAGATACGCAGTATTTT.

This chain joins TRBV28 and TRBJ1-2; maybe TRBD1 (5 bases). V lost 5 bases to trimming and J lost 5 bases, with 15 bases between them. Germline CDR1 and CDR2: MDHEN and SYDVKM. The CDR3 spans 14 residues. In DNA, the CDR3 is TGTGCCAGCAGTACGCCGGGGCAGCAGTATGGCTACACCTTC. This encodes CASSTPGQQYGYTF.

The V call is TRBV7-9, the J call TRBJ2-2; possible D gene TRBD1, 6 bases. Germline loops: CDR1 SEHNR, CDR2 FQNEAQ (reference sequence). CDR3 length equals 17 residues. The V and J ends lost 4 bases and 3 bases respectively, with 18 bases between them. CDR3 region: CASSSKGDIRDTGELFF. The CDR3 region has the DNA TGTGCCAGCAGCTCTAAAGGGGACATACGGGACACCGGGGAGCTGTTTTTT. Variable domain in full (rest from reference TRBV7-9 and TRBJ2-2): DTGVSQNPRHKITKRGQNVTFRCDPISEHNRLYWYRQTLGQGPEFLTYFQNEAQLEKSRLLSDRFSAERPKGSFSTLEIQRTEQGDSAMYLCASSSKGDIRDTGELFFGEGSRLTVL.

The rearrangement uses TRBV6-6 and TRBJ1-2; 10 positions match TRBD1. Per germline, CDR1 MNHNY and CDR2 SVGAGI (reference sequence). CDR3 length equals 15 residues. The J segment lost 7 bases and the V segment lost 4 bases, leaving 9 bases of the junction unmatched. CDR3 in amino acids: CASSSTDRGLAGYTF. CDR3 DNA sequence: TGTGCCAGCAGTTCCACGGACAGGGGGTTGGCTGGCTACACCTTC.

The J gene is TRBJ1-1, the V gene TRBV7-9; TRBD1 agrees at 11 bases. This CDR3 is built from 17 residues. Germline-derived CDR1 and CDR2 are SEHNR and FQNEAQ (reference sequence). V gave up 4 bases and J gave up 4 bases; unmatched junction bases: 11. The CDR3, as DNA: TGTGCCAGCAGCTCCACCGGGACAGGGGGTCGGGGCACTGAAGCTTTCTTT. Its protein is CASSSTGTGGRGTEAFF.

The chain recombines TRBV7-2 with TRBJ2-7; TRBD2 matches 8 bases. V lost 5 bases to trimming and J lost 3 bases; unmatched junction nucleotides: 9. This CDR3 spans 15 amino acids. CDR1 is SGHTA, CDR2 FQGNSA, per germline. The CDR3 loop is CASSPGGTARYEQYF. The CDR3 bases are TGTGCCAGCAGCCCGGGGGGGACTGCCCGCTACGAGCAGTACTTC.

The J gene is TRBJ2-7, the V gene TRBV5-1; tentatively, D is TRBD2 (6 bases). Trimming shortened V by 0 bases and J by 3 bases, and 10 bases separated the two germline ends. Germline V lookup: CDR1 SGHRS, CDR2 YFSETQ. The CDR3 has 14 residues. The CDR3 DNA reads TGCGCCAGCAGCTTGGAGGAGGGGTACTACGAGCAGTACTTC. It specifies CASSLEEGYYEQYF.

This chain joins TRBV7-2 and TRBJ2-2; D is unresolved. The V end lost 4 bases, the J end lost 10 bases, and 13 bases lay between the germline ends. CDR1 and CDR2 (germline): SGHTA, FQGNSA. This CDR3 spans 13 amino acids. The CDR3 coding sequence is TGTGCCAGCAGCTCCCGCATGGAAGCGGAGCTGTTTTTT. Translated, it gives CASSSRMEAELFF.

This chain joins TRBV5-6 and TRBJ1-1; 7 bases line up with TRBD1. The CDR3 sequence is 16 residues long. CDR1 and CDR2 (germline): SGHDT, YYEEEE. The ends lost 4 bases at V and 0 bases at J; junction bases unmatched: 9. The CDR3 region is CASSPFPGGLNTEAFF. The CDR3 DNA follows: TGTGCCAGCAGCCCCTTTCCAGGGGGGCTGAACACTGAAGCTTTCTTT.

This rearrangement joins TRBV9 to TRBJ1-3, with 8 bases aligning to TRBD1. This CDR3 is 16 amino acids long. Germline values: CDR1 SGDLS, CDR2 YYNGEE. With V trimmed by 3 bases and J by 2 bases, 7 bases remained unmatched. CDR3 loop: CASSETHRGTGNTIYF. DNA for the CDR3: TGTGCCAGCAGCGAGACCCACAGGGGGACTGGAAACACCATATATTTT. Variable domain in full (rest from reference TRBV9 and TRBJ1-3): DSGVTQTPKHLITATGQRVTLRCSPRSGDLSVYWYQQSLDQGLQFLIQYYNGEERAKGNILERFSAQQFPDLHSELNLSSLELGDSALYFCASSETHRGTGNTIYFGEGSWLTVV.

The CDR3 loop reads CASSLASIKWKNTEAFF. The CDR3 DNA follows: TGTGCCAGCAGCTTAGCGTCGATAAAATGGAAGAACACTGAAGCTTTCTTT. The chain has TRBV7-8 and TRBJ1-1; D call uncertain. With 0 bases removed from V and 1 base from J, the gap between germline ends came to 15 bases. This CDR3 has 17 residues. Germline V gene lookup returns CDR1 SGHVS and CDR2 FQNEAQ.

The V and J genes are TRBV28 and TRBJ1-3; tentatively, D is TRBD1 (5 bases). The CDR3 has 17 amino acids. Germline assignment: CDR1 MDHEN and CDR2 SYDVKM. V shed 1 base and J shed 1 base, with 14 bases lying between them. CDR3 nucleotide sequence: TGTGCCAGCAGTTTATCGGGGCAGAAATTATCTGGAAACACCATATATTTT. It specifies CASSLSGQKLSGNTIYF.

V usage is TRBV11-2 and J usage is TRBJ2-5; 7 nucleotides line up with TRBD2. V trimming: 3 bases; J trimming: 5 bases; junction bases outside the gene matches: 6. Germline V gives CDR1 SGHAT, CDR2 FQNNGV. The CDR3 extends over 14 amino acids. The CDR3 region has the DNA TGTGCCAGCAGCTTCTCGACCGGGGGGGAGACCCAGTACTTC. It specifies CASSFSTGGETQYF.

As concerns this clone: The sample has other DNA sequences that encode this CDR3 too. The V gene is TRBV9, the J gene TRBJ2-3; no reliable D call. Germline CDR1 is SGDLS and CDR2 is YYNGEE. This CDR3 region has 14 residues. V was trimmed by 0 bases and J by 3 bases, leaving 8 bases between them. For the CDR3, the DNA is TGTGCCAGCAGCGTAGGGACCTTAACAGATACGCAGTATTTT. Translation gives CASSVGTLTDTQYF.

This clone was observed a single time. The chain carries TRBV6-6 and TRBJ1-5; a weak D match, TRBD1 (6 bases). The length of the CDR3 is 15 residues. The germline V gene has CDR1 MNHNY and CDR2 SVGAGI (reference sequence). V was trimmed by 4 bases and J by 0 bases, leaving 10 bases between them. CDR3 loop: CASSSRTDSNQPQHF. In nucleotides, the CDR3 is TGTGCCAGCAGTTCTCGGACAGATAGCAATCAGCCCCAGCATTTT.

The CDR3 protein is CASSGAGTGGHEQYF. In DNA, the CDR3 is TGTGCCAGCAGCGGCGCCGGGACAGGGGGCCACGAGCAGTACTTC. The V and J genes are TRBV9 and TRBJ2-7; 12 nucleotides align to TRBD1. CDR3 size: 15 residues. The trim removed 3 bases at V and 5 bases at J, leaving 6 bases unmatched. Germline CDR1 and CDR2: SGDLS and YYNGEE.

CDR3 DNA sequence: TGTGCCAGCAGTGGACACGGGGCCCTCACAGATACGCAGTATTTT. It translates to CASSGHGALTDTQYF. This sequence joins TRBV2 and TRBJ2-3; the D gene could be TRBD1 or TRBD2 (5 bases each). V was shortened by 4 bases and J by 2 bases, with 13 bases between the two germline ends. The CDR3 has 15 amino acids. CDR1 is SNHLY, CDR2 FYNNEI, per germline.

The CDR3 reads CASSGRSWGYEQYF. The CDR3 DNA reads as TGTGCCAGCAGTGGTCGTAGCTGGGGCTACGAGCAGTACTTC. The chain is built from TRBV2 and TRBJ2-7; unclear D gene. The CDR3 runs to 14 residues. From germline, CDR1 is SNHLY and CDR2 FYNNEI. The V and J ends lost 4 bases and 3 bases respectively, with 13 bases between them. Filled out from reference TRBV2 and TRBJ2-7, the complete variable domain reads EPEVTQTPSHQVTQMGQEVILRCVPISNHLYFYWYRQILGQKVEFLVSFYNNEISEKSEIFDDQFSVERPDGSNFTLKIRSTKLEDSAMYFCASSGRSWGYEQYFGPGTRLTVT.

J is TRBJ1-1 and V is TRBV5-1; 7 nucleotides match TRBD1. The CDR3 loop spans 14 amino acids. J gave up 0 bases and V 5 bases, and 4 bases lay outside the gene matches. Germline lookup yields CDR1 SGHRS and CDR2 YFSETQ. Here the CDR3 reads CASRMTGLNTEAFF. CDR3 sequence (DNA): TGCGCCAGCAGAATGACAGGGCTGAACACTGAAGCTTTCTTT.

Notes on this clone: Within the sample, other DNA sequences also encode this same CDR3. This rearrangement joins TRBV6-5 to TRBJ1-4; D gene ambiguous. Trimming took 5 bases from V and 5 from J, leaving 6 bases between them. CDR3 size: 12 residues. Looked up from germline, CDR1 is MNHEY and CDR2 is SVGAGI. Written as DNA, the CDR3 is TGTGCCAGCAGTCGGTTAAATGAAAAACTGTTTTTT. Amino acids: CASSRLNEKLFF.